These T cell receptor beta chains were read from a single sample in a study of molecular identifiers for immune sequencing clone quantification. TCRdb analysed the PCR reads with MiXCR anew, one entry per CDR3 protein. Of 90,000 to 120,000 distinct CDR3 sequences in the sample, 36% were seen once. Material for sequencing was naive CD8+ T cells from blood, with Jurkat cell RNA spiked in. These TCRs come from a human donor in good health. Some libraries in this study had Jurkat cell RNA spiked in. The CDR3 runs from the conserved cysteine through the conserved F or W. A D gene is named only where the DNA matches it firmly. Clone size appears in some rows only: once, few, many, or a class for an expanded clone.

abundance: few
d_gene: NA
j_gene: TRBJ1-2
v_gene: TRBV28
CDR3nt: TGTGCCAGCAGTTTCGTTCCAGGCTTCTATGGCTACACCTTC
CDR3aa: CASSFVPGFYGYTF

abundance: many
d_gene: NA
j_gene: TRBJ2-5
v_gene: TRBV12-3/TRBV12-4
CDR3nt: TGTGCCAGCAGCCGCACCGACAGCCAAGAGACCCAGTACTTC
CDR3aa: CASSRTDSQETQYF

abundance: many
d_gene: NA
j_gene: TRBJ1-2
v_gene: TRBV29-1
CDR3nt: TGCAGCGTTAACCCCGGGACCCGCGCCCACTATGGCTACACCTTC
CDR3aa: CSVNPGTRAHYGYTF

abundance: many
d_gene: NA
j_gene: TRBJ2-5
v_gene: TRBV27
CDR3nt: TGTGCCAGCAGTTTTGGGGGTTATCTGGAGACCCAGTACTTC
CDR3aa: CASSFGGYLETQYF

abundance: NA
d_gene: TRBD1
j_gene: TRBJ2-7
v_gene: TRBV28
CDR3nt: TGTGCCAGCAGTTATGGTCCGGGACAGGGGACCTACGAGCAGTACTTC
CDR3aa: CASSYGPGQGTYEQYF

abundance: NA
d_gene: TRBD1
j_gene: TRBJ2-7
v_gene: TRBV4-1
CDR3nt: TGCGCCAGCAGCCAAGGGACAGGGCCTACCGAGCAGTACTTC
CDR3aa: CASSQGTGPTEQYF

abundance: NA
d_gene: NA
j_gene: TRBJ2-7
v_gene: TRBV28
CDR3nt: TGTGCCAGCACCCGACCCCCAGAGGAGCAGTACTTC
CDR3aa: CASTRPPEEQYF

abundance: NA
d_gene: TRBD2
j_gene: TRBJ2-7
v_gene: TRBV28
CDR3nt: TGTGCCGGCAGTTTGTCGCGGGAGGTACCCTCCTACGAGCAGTACTTC
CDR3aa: CAGSLSREVPSYEQYF

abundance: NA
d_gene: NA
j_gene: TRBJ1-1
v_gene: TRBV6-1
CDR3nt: TGTGCCAGCAGTGAACGGGACCCTGAAGCTTTCTTT
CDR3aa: CASSERDPEAFF

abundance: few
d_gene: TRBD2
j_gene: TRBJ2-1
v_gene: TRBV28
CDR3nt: TGTGCCACCACTCCGGGACTAGCGGGAACCCCGGGGTGGAATGAGCAGTTCTTC
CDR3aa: CATTPGLAGTPGWNEQFF

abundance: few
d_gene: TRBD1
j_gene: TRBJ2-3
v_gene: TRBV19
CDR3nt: TGTGCCAGTAGTGACAGACAGGGAGTTGATACGCAGTATTTT
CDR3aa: CASSDRQGVDTQYF

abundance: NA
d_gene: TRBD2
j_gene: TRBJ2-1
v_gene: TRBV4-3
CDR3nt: TGCGCCAGCAGCCCACGACTAGCGGGAGGGCCCAATGAGCAGTTCTTC
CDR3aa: CASSPRLAGGPNEQFF

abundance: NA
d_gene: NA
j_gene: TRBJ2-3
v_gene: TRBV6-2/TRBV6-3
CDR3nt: TGTGCCAGCAGAGAGCGGGCGGTCACAGATACGCAGTATTTT
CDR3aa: CASRERAVTDTQYF

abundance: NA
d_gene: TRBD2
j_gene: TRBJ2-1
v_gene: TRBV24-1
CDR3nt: TGTGCCACCAGTGGCCCCGACAGGGCTGTTGGGACTAGCGGGTACTCTAGGTCCTACAATGAGCAGTTCTTC
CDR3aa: CATSGPDRAVGTSGYSRSYNEQFF

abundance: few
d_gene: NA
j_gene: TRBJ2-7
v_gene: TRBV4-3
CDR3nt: TGCGCCAGCAGCCAAGAATATCACGGCCGGGGCTTATACGAGCAGTACTTC
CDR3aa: CASSQEYHGRGLYEQYF

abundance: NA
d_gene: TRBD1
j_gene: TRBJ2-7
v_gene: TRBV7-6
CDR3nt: TGTGCCAGCAGCTTGGGACAGCCAGTAACAACCTACGAGCAGTACTTC
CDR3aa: CASSLGQPVTTYEQYF

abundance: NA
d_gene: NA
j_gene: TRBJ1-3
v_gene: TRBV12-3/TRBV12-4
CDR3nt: TGTGCCAGCAGTTTGGTCCAGGGGCTTGGAAACACCATATATTTT
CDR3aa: CASSLVQGLGNTIYF

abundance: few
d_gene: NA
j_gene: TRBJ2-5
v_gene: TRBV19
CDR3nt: TGTGCCAGTAGTCCGGGACAACACCAAGAGACCCAGTACTTC
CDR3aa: CASSPGQHQETQYF

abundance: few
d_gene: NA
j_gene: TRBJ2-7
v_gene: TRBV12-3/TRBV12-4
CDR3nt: TGTGCCAGCACCGGGGGACCTAAAGGGGATGCCGAGCAGTACTTC
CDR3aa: CASTGGPKGDAEQYF

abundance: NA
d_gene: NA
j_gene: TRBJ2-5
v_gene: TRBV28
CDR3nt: TGTGCCAGCAGCCTGGGGCTAGGGGGACCTAGGGAGACCCAGTACTTC
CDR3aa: CASSLGLGGPRETQYF

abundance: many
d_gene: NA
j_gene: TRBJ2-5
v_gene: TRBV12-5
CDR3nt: TGTGCTAGTGGTCTCCGGGACAAGCACCAAGAGACCCAGTACTTC
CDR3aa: CASGLRDKHQETQYF

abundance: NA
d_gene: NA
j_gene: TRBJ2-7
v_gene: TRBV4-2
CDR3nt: TGTGCCAGCAGCCAAGGTCCCGAGCAGTACTTC
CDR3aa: CASSQGPEQYF

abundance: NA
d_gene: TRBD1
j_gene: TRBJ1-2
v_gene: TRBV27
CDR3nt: TGTGCCAGCAGTCTTACAGGGGGCGTTGGCTACACCTTC
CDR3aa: CASSLTGGVGYTF

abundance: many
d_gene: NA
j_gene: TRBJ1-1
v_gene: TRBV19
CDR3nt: TGTGCCAGTAGTATAGGAATGAACACTGAAGCTTTCTTT
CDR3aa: CASSIGMNTEAFF

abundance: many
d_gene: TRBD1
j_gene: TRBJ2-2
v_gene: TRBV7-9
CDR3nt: TGTGCCAGCAGCTTACCGGGACAGGGAATCCCAGTCGGGGAGCTGTTTTTT
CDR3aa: CASSLPGQGIPVGELFF

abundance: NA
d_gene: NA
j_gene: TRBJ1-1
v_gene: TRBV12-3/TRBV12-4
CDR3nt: TGTGCCAGCAGTCTAGGGGGTGGGGGAGGTGAAGCTTTCTTT
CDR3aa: CASSLGGGGGEAFF

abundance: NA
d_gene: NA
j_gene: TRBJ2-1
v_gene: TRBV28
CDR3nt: TGTGCCAGCAGTTTAGAGGGACCGAATGTTTCCTACAATGAGCAGTTCTTC
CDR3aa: CASSLEGPNVSYNEQFF

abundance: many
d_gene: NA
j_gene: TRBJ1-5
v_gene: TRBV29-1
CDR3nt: TGCAGCGTTGGGGAGGGGCAGCCCCAGCATTTT
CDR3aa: CSVGEGQPQHF

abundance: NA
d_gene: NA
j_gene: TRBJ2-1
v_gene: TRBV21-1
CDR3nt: TGTGCCAGCAGCATTAGCGGATACTACTACAATGAGCAGTTCTTC
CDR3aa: CASSISGYYYNEQFF

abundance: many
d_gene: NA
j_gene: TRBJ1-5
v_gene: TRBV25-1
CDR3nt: TGTGCCAGCAGTAACCGACAGGGCAATCAGCCCCAGCATTTT
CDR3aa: CASSNRQGNQPQHF

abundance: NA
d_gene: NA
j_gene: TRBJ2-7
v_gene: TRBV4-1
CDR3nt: TGCGCCAGCAGCCAAGATGCAGGGCTGGGACTTCTCACCTACGAGCAGTACTTC
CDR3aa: CASSQDAGLGLLTYEQYF

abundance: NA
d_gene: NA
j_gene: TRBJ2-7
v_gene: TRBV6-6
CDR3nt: TGTGCCAGCAGTCACTCGGAGGGCATTTACGAGCAGTACTTC
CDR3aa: CASSHSEGIYEQYF

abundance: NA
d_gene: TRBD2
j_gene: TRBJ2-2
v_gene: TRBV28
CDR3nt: TGTGCCAGCAGTTTGGCGGGGGGGGTGGACACCGGGGAGCTGTTTTTT
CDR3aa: CASSLAGGVDTGELFF

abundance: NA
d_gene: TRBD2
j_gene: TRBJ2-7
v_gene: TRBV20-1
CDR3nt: TGCAGTGCTAGAAACGCGGGAGGGCCCCGTCCCTACGAGCAGTACTTC
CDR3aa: CSARNAGGPRPYEQYF

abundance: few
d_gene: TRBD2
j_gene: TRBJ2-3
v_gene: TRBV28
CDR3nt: TGTGCCAGCAGTTTCCCTAGCGGGACTAGCACAGATACGCAGTATTTT
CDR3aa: CASSFPSGTSTDTQYF

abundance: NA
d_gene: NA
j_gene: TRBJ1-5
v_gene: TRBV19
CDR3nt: TGTGCCAGTAAACTGGGGATAAGCAATCAGCCCCAGCATTTT
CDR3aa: CASKLGISNQPQHF

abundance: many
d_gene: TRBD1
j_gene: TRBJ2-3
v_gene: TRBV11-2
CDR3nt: TGTGCCAGCAGCTTCGGGACAGCCACAGATACGCAGTATTTT
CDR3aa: CASSFGTATDTQYF

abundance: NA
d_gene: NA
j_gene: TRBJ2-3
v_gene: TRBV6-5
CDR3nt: TGTGCCAGCTGTTCCACCCCATTTCCGCAGTATTTT
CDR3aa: CASCSTPFPQYF

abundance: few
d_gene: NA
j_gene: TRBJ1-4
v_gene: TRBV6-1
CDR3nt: TGTGCCAGCAGGGGGCCGGCCGCCAATGAAAAACTGTTTTTT
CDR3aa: CASRGPAANEKLFF

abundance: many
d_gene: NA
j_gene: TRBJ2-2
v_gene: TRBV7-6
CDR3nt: TGTGCCAGCAGCTTAGTGCCCGGGGAGCTGTTTTTT
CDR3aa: CASSLVPGELFF

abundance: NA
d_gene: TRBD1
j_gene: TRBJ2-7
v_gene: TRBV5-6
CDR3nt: TGTGCCAGCAGCTTGGGAGTGGGACAGGGGTACGAGCAGTACTTC
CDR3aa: CASSLGVGQGYEQYF